Detailed here is one TCR beta chain. The data belong to a study of blood T cell repertoires in COVID-19. Study summary: Sources were T cells, B-cell-depleted T cells, or PBMCs; the material itself was cDNA or gDNA.

This CDR3 comprises 17 residues. Trimming shortened V by 4 bases and J by 4 bases, and 22 bases separated the two germline ends. Germline-derived CDR1 and CDR2 are LGHDT and YNNKEL (reference sequence). Seattle patients were enrolled during active infection and followed longitudinally. Method: immunoSEQ multiplex PCR; TCRdb's copy keeps in-frame clones and lacks some. Of 150,000 to 160,000 clones in the sample, about 80% were seen once. This chain links TRBV3-1 (or the pseudogene TRBV3-2) with TRBJ1-2, with unresolved D. The clonotype was recovered from a woman aged 60 to 75 with COVID-19, enrolled during active disease. Sequencing was done on a sample of peripheral blood. The CDR3: CASSLKLGNFLGYGYTF. The CDR3, as DNA: TGTGCCAGCAGCCTCAAGCTAGGTAACTTTTTGGGCTATGGCTACACCTTC.